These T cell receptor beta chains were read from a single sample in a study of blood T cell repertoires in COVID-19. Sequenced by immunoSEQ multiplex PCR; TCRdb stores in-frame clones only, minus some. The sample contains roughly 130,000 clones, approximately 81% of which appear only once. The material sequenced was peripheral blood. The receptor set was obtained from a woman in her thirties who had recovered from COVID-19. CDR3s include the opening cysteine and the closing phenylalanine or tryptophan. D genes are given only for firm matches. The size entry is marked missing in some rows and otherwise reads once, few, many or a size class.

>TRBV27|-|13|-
CASSTGFNYGYTF
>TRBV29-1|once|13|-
CSVAEGGSETQYF
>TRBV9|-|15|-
CASSVNPDGTYEQYF
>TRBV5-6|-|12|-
CASSPEGDTQYF
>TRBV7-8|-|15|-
CASSLAGAGGETQYF
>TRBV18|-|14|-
CASSQERLYNEQFF
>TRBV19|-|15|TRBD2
CASSDGSGEGYEQYF
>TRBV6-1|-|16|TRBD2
CASSASRTSGTDTQYF
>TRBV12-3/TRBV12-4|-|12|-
CASSLGLAEQYF
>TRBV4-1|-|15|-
CASQPQDSSGNTIYF
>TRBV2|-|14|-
CASSPPLTVNIQYF
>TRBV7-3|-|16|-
CASSLSQASSYNEQFF
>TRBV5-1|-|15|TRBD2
CASSLSGGRGNEQFF
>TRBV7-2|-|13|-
CASSLWREHGYTF
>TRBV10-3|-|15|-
CAISSAVSSYNEQFF
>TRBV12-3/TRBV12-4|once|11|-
CASRDILGYTF
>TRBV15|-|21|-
CATSRDWRGGKEKYSNQPQHF